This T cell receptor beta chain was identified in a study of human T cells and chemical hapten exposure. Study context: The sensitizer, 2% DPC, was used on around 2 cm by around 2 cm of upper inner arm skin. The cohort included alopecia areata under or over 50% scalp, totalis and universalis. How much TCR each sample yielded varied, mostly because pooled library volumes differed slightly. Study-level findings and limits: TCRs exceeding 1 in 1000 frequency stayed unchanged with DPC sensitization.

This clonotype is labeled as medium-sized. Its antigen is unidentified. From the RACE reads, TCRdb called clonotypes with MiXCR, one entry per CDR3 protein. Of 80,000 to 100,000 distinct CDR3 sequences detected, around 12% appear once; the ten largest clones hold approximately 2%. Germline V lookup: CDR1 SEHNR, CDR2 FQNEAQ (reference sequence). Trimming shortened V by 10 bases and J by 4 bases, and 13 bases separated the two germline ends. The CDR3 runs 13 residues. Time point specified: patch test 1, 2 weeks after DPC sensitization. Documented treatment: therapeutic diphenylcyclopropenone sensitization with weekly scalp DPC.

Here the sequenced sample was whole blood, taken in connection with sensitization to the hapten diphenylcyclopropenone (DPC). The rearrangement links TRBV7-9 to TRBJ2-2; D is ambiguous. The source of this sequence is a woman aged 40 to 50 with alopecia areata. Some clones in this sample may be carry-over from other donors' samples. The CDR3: CATRHLSTGELFF. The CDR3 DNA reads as TGTGCCACCCGACACCTTTCCACCGGGGAGCTGTTTTTT.